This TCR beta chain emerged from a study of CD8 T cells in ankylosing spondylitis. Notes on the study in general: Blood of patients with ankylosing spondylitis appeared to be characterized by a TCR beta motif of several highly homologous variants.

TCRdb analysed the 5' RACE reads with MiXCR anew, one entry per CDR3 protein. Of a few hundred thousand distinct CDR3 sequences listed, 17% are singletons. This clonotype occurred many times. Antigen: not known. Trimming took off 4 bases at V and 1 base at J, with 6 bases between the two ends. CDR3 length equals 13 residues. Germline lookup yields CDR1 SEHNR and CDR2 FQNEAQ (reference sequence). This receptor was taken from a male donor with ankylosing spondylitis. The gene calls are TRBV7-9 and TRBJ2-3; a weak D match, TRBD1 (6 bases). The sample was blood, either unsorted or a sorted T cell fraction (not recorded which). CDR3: CASSSGGTDTQYF. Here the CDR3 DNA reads TGTGCCAGCAGCTCAGGGGGCACAGATACGCAGTATTTT.